Listed below are T cell receptor beta chains from one sample, sequenced in a study of OX40 agonist ivuxolimab in advanced cancers. Only in-frame clones appear in the TCRdb table, and some are missing; sequencing was by immunoSEQ multiplex PCR. This table has some 55,000 clones, roughly 80% appearing once. Here the sequenced sample was CD4+ or CD8+ T cells sorted from blood, taken in a trial of the OX40 agonist ivuxolimab. The receptors were gathered from an adult with an advanced solid tumor such as melanoma, head and neck, liver or kidney cancer. Each CDR3 is given with its conserved first and last residue. D genes are given only for firm matches. Size tells how often a clone was seen (once, few, many) or the class of an expanded clone, and some rows leave it out.

TRBV19,TRBD2,few,TRBJ2-2,CASSARVVAGGSNTGELFF,TGTGCCAGTAGTGCCAGAGTGGTAGCGGGGGGATCGAACACCGGGGAGCTGTTTTTT
TRBV6-1,NA,few,TRBJ1-1,CASSEAPTQGAFF,TGTGCCAGCAGTGAAGCGCCGACCCAAGGTGCTTTCTTT
TRBV5-4,NA,NA,TRBJ2-2,CASGTRDLNSGELFF,TGTGCCAGCGGAACCAGGGACCTCAATTCCGGGGAGCTGTTTTTT
TRBV7-2,TRBD1,NA,TRBJ2-7,CASSLGWDSPSYEQYF,TGTGCCAGCAGCTTAGGTTGGGACAGCCCCTCCTACGAGCAGTACTTC
TRBV5-1,NA,NA,TRBJ1-1,CASSSWTVVTEAFF,TGCGCCAGCAGCTCCTGGACAGTGGTCACTGAAGCTTTCTTT
TRBV21-1,NA,NA,TRBJ1-2,CASSNHNREGYTF,TGTGCCAGCAGCAATCATAACAGGGAAGGGTACACCTTC
TRBV11-3,NA,NA,TRBJ2-2,CASSPEDGELFF,TGTGCCAGCAGCCCGGAGGACGGGGAGCTGTTTTTT
TRBV19,NA,NA,TRBJ2-2,CASSIFSANTGELFF,TGTGCCAGTAGTATTTTTAGCGCGAACACCGGGGAGCTGTTTTTT
TRBV28,NA,few,TRBJ1-4,CASGQRDEKLFF,TGTGCCAGCGGACAGAGGGATGAAAAACTGTTTTTT
TRBV9,NA,NA,TRBJ2-3,CASSAAAWLGRDTQYF,TGTGCCAGCAGCGCCGCCGCCTGGCTGGGAAGGGATACGCAGTATTTT
TRBV2,TRBD1,NA,TRBJ2-7,CASRAGTVYEQYF,TGTGCCAGCAGAGCCGGGACAGTTTACGAGCAGTACTTC
TRBV2,NA,NA,TRBJ2-7,CASSEELGVPVSYEQYF,TGTGCCAGCAGTGAAGAGCTGGGGGTTCCTGTGTCCTACGAGCAGTACTTC